One and the same sample provided the 28 T cell receptor beta chains below, sequenced in a study of shared clonotypes between healthy human individuals. Assay used: immunoSEQ multiplex PCR; TCRdb lists only in-frame clones, some missing. Found here are about 460,000 clones, roughly three quarters of them singletons; the top ten hold more than 10%. The sequenced material came from PBMCs. The receptors here all came from a woman aged 40 to 50 in good health. Some clones in this sample may be carry-over from other donors' samples.

The chain recombines TRBV4-1 with TRBJ2-1, with D maybe TRBD1 (6 bases). Germline CDR1 MGHRA, CDR2 YSYEKL. The CDR3 loop spans 17 amino acids. V was pared by 1 base and J by 2 bases, with 15 bases between. DNA of the CDR3: TGCGCCAGCAGCCAAGGAAGGGGACACACCACCTACAATGAGCAGTTCTTC. Protein product: CASSQGRGHTTYNEQFF.

The chain is built from TRBV9 and TRBJ1-2; D may be TRBD1 (5 bases). The germline V gene has CDR1 SGDLS and CDR2 YYNGEE. The CDR3 has 16 residues. Trimming took off 2 bases at V and 0 bases at J, with 14 bases between the two ends. CDR3 loop: CASSVSPGVTNYGYTF. In DNA, the CDR3 is TGTGCCAGCAGCGTTTCTCCGGGGGTGACTAACTATGGCTACACCTTC.

As for this clone: Other DNA sequences in this specimen translate into the identical CDR3. The chain uses TRBV11-2 and TRBJ2-7; 16 bases line up with TRBD2. The CDR3 extends over 14 amino acids. The germline V gene has CDR1 SGHAT and CDR2 FQNNGV. V dropped 4 bases and J dropped 7; count of bases not matched to a gene: 1. The CDR3 sequence: CASSSGLAGGEQYF. The CDR3 DNA sequence: TGTGCCAGCAGCTCGGGACTAGCGGGAGGGGAGCAGTACTTC.

The chain combines TRBV11-1 with TRBJ2-1, with 10 bases fitting TRBD1. This CDR3 is 15 amino acids long. The germline V gene encodes CDR1 SGHAT and CDR2 FQDESV (reference sequence). Germline trimming cut 5 bases from V and 9 bases from J; bases unmatched to any gene: 10. CDR3: CASSPRQGAVGEQFF. CDR3 DNA sequence: TGTGCCAGCAGCCCCCGACAGGGGGCAGTTGGTGAGCAGTTCTTC.

V is TRBV2 and J is TRBJ2-7, with D possibly matching TRBD1 (6 bases). CDR1 and CDR2 from the germline V gene are SNHLY and FYNNEI. V was cut by 8 bases and J by 6 bases, with 20 bases left in between. CDR3 length: 14 amino acids. CDR3 DNA sequence: TGTGCCAGCGCAGGGGAACAGGGTTTGTCCGAGCAGTACTTC. It yields the protein CASAGEQGLSEQYF.

This rearrangement joins TRBV19 to TRBJ2-7; TRBD2 aligns across 9 bases. Germline CDR1 reads LNHDA; CDR2 reads SQIVND (reference sequence). J lost 0 bases, V lost 2 bases, and 11 bases had no gene match. This CDR3 contains 18 residues. The CDR3 reads CASSISPSTSGYSYEQYF. In DNA form, the CDR3 reads TGTGCCAGTAGTATATCCCCCTCAACTAGCGGGTACTCCTACGAGCAGTACTTC.

The gene calls are TRBV6-5 and TRBJ1-4, with TRBD1 as a possible D gene (5 bases). CDR3 size: 14 residues. CDR1 and CDR2 (germline): MNHEY, SVGAGI. The V and J ends lost 6 bases and 7 bases respectively, with 15 bases between them. The CDR3 reads CASRAARGGEKLFF. The CDR3 nucleotides read TGTGCCAGCAGAGCCGCCCGGGGCGGTGAAAAACTGTTTTTT.

As for this clone: The junction shows a germline mismatch at one end, possibly a read error. V usage is TRBV29-1 and J usage is TRBJ1-1, with D uncertain. Looked up from germline, CDR1 is SQVTM and CDR2 is ANQGSEA. The CDR3 has 14 residues. CDR3 in DNA: TGCGGCGGGATGCTACAGAGGGCGTGGACTGGAGCTTTCTTT. Protein: CGGMLQRAWTGAFF.

V and J are TRBV5-4 and TRBJ2-7; 8 bases are a match to TRBD1. The CDR3 is 16 amino acids. Germline V gene lookup returns CDR1 SGHNT and CDR2 YYREEE (reference sequence). With V trimmed by 4 bases and J by 5 bases, 14 bases remained unmatched. The CDR3 reads CASSLGGSGGWNEQYF. For the CDR3, the DNA is TGTGCCAGCAGCCTTGGGGGTTCAGGGGGCTGGAACGAGCAGTACTTC.

The chain has TRBV5-4 and TRBJ2-1, with D uncertain. Trimming took 4 bases from V and 4 from J, leaving 9 bases between them. The CDR3 covers 13 residues. CDR1 and CDR2 (germline): SGHNT, YYREEE (reference sequence). CDR3 residues: CASSLTAYNEQFF. The DNA for the CDR3 is TGTGCCAGCAGCCTGACCGCTTACAATGAGCAGTTCTTC.

The V gene is TRBV19, the J gene TRBJ1-1; D is possibly TRBD1 (6 bases). Trimming cost V 4 bases and J 4 bases, with 16 bases left between them. This CDR3 region has 15 residues. Per the germline V gene, CDR1 is LNHDA and CDR2 is SQIVND (reference sequence). This CDR3 is CASSTFYQGPTEAFF. DNA for the CDR3: TGTGCCAGTAGTACTTTTTATCAGGGGCCCACTGAAGCTTTCTTT.

This clone was seen more than once but under ten times. A far more abundant clone sits one base away, making this likely a read error. Since no conserved phenylalanine or tryptophan closes the CDR3, a read error is the likely cause. V gene TRBV30 combines with J gene TRBJ1-1, with D possibly matching TRBD1 (5 bases). V shed 3 bases and J shed 5 bases, with 7 bases lying between them. The CDR3 is made up of 11 amino acids. The germline V gene encodes CDR1 GTSNPN and CDR2 SVGIG (reference sequence). Written as DNA, the CDR3 is TGTGCCTGGAGGGACATGACTGAAGCTTTCCTT. Residues: CAWRDMTEAFL.

This clone was picked up a small number of times. This chain joins TRBV30 and TRBJ1-1; D may be TRBD1 (6 bases). The CDR3 length is 11 residues. V was shortened by 1 base and J by 10 bases, with 10 bases between the two germline ends. Germline-derived CDR1 and CDR2 are GTSNPN and SVGIG (reference sequence). CDR3 in DNA: TGTGCCTGGAGTGGGGGGCTCGGAGCTTTCTTT. Translating it yields CAWSGGLGAFF.

Here the CDR3 DNA reads TGTGCCAGCAGCGTAGCTACCGGGGTTGCCCAAAATGAGCAGTTCTTC. Translated: CASSVATGVAQNEQFF. This sequence joins TRBV9 and TRBJ2-1; tentative D call: TRBD2 (5 bases). The CDR3 extends over 16 amino acids. Germline V gene sequence: CDR1 SGDLS, CDR2 YYNGEE. The ends were cut back, 0 bases at V and 7 bases at J, with 17 bases in the middle.

The chain uses TRBV6-1 and TRBJ2-7; the match to TRBD2 covers 9 bases. CDR3 length: 15 amino acids. Trimming cost V 2 bases and J 1 base; bases outside gene matches: 3. Per germline, CDR1 MNHNS and CDR2 SASEGT. The CDR3 nucleotides read TGTGCCAGCAGTGAACAACTAGCGGGTTCCTACGAGCAGTACTTC. Translating gives CASSEQLAGSYEQYF.

On this clone itself: A far larger clone is one nucleotide away, so this likely arose from a read error. The chain uses TRBV10-3 and TRBJ1-5, with TRBD1 as a possible D gene (5 bases). The CDR3 has 13 residues. Germline V gene data show CDR1 as ENHRY and CDR2 as SYGVKD. The CDR3 protein is CAISRGLGQPRHF. The CDR3 bases are TGTGCCATCAGCCGGGGTTTGGGGCAGCCCCGGCATTTT.

V gene TRBV13 combines with J gene TRBJ1-1; 8 bases align to TRBD1. V shed 3 bases and J 5 bases; nucleotides not matched to a gene: 11. CDR3 length equals 16 residues. Germline CDR1 and CDR2: PRHDT and FYEKMQ (reference sequence). CDR3 in DNA: TGTGCCAGCAGCTTTCTGGGACCCACAGGGGGAACTGAAGCTTTCTTT. This sequence encodes CASSFLGPTGGTEAFF.

A remark on this clone: This clone may be a read error of a much larger clone one base away. The rearrangement uses TRBV7-9 and TRBJ2-2; D is unclear. Trimming took off 7 bases at V and 1 base at J, with 4 bases between the two ends. The germline gives CDR1 SEHNR, CDR2 FQNEAQ (reference sequence). The CDR3 consists of 12 residues. The CDR3 nucleotides read TGTGCCAGCACAGGGAACACCGGGGAGCTGTTTTTT. Its translation: CASTGNTGELFF. Complete variable domain (other parts from reference TRBV7-9 and TRBJ2-2): DTGVSQNPRHKITKRGQNVTFRCDPISEHNRLYWYRQTLGQGPEFLTYFQNEAQLEKSRLLSDRFSAERPKGSFSTLEIQRTEQGDSAMYLCASTGNTGELFFGEGSRLTVL.

V usage is TRBV10-1 and J usage is TRBJ2-7, with D possibly being TRBD2 (6 bases). V lost 6 bases and J lost 2, with 11 bases in between. The germline CDR1 and CDR2 sequences are WNHNN and SYGVQD (reference sequence). The CDR3 runs 13 residues. CDR3 DNA: TGCGCCAGCAGCTTTTCGGGAGCCTACGAGCAGTACTTC. This translates into CASSFSGAYEQYF.

The rearrangement uses TRBV7-3 and TRBJ2-3; a possible D gene is TRBD2 (6 bases). V lost 4 bases, J lost 1 base, and 15 bases lay in between. Germline CDR1 and CDR2: SGHTA and FQGTGA. The CDR3 is 16 residues long. CDR3 sequence (DNA): TGTGCCAGCAGCTCATCGGGCGGGGCGGGCACAGATACGCAGTATTTT. Amino acid sequence: CASSSSGGAGTDTQYF.

This chain links TRBV5-6 with TRBJ2-7, with TRBD2 identical over 11 bases. Germline V gene sequence: CDR1 SGHDT, CDR2 YYEEEE. V lost 7 bases and J lost 0; bases outside the gene matches: 12. This CDR3 spans 17 amino acids. The CDR3 protein is CASRRSGLADFSYEQYF. The CDR3 bases are TGTGCCAGCCGCCGATCGGGACTAGCGGATTTCTCCTACGAGCAGTACTTC.

V gene TRBV1 combines with J gene TRBJ2-7; the table's D call TRBD2 went unverified against the DNA. TRBV1 is given as a pseudogene. The CDR3 spans 13 residues. The CDR3 loop reads CTSSAGCPYEQYF. DNA for the CDR3: TGCACCAGCAGCGCGGGATGCCCCTACGAGCAGTACTTC.

This clone was seen a few times. The chain uses TRBV4-2 and TRBJ2-7; 13 nucleotides line up with TRBD2. Per the germline V gene, CDR1 is LGHNA and CDR2 is YNFKEQ. The trim removed 4 bases at V and 0 bases at J, leaving 9 bases unmatched. The CDR3 covers 18 residues. The chain's CDR3 is CASSRQRGTSGDSYEQYF. CDR3 nucleotide sequence: TGTGCCAGCAGCCGCCAACGAGGGACTAGCGGGGACTCCTACGAGCAGTACTTC.

V and J are TRBV9 and TRBJ2-5; 9 bases match TRBD1. The CDR3 loop spans 15 amino acids. Per germline, CDR1 SGDLS and CDR2 YYNGEE. V gave up 4 bases and J gave up 5 bases; unmatched junction bases: 9. CDR3 in DNA: TGTGCCAGCAGCCGAGCCACAGGGGGCTGGGAGACCCAGTACTTC. Translation gives CASSRATGGWETQYF.

The chain combines TRBV18 with TRBJ2-5; tentatively, D is TRBD2 (5 bases). Trimming removed 2 bases from V and 5 bases from J, with 9 bases in between. Germline CDR1 KGHSH, CDR2 LQKENI. The CDR3 loop spans 13 amino acids. In DNA form, the CDR3 reads TGTGCCAGCTCACCAACCAGGAGGGAGACCCAGTACTTC. Its protein product is CASSPTRRETQYF. Together with reference TRBV18 and TRBJ2-5, the CDR3 gives the full variable domain: NAGVMQNPRHLVRRRGQEARLRCSPMKGHSHVYWYRQLPEEGLKFMVYLQKENIIDESGMPKERFSAEFPKEGPSILRIQQVVRGDSAAYFCASSPTRRETQYFGPGTRLLVL.

This clone was observed once. The gene calls are TRBV6-1 and TRBJ2-2, with TRBD1 identical over 7 bases. Germline V gene lookup returns CDR1 MNHNS and CDR2 SASEGT. V lost 10 bases, J lost 1 base, and 6 bases stayed unmatched. The CDR3 extends over 14 amino acids. CDR3 DNA sequence: TGTGCCACCAGGGGACAGCGGAACACCGGGGAGCTGTTTTTT. Residues: CATRGQRNTGELFF.

J is TRBJ1-4 and V is TRBV4-1; D gene uncertain. This CDR3 spans 15 amino acids. Germline V gene data show CDR1 as MGHRA and CDR2 as YSYEKL. Trimming left V 3 bases short and J 2 bases short, with 10 bases between. CDR3 DNA: TGCGCCAGCAGCCAGAACCCCTGGACTAATGAAAAACTGTTTTTT. Protein product: CASSQNPWTNEKLFF.

V usage is TRBV11-3 and J usage is TRBJ2-1; 10 nucleotides agree with TRBD1. V shed 2 bases and J 0 bases; nucleotides not matched to a gene: 1. This CDR3 spans 16 amino acids. Looked up from germline, CDR1 is SGHNT and CDR2 is YENEEA. CDR3 loop: CASSLRQGASYNEQFF. CDR3 DNA sequence: TGTGCCAGCAGCTTAAGACAGGGGGCCTCCTACAATGAGCAGTTCTTC. Using reference TRBV11-3 and TRBJ2-1 for the parts outside the CDR3, the full variable domain is EAGVVQSPRYKIIEKKQPVAFWCNPISGHNTLYWYLQNLGQGPELLIRYENEEAVDDSQLPKDRFSAERLKGVDSTLKIQPAELGDSAVYLCASSLRQGASYNEQFFGPGTRLTVL.